The rows below give T cell receptor beta chains drawn from one sample of a study of yellow fever vaccine responses in identical twins. TCRdb passed the RT-PCR reads through MiXCR, listing each CDR3 protein once. The table records 1,500 to 2,000 distinct CDR3 sequences, about 84% of them present only once. Sequences were derived from T cells from blood (PBMCs), unsorted or a sorted subset (not recorded which), sampled before or after yellow fever vaccination (not recorded which). These receptors were taken from a female donor who received the yellow fever vaccine. Both conserved end residues are part of each CDR3. The D gene is left open where the match is weak. Clone size is shown for a subset of rows, as once, few, many or a class of expanded clone.

TRBV11-2	.	14	.	TRBJ2-3	TGTGCCAGCAGCCCCACAACTAGCACAGATACGCAGTATTTT	CASSPTTSTDTQYF
TRBV12-3/TRBV12-4	.	13	.	TRBJ2-1	TGTGCCAGTTCCGGCGGGGCATACAATGAGCAGTTCTTC	CASSGGAYNEQFF
TRBV6-4	.	12	.	TRBJ2-1	TGTGCCAGCATCTTGAGAAGGGATGAGCAGTTCTTC	CASILRRDEQFF
TRBV4-3	.	14	.	TRBJ2-1	TGCGCCAGCAGCCAAGCACTAAATTACAATGAGCAGTTCTTC	CASSQALNYNEQFF
TRBV12-3/TRBV12-4	.	14	TRBD1	TRBJ1-2	TGTGCCAGCAGCCAGGACAGGGGCAACTATGGCTACACCTTC	CASSQDRGNYGYTF
TRBV15	.	13	.	TRBJ1-1	TGTGCCACCAGCAGGACGGCGAACACTGAAGCTTTCTTT	CATSRTANTEAFF
TRBV6-8	.	14	.	TRBJ2-1	TGTGCCAGCAGTTACTCATTCTCGGACAATGAGCAGTTCTTC	CASSYSFSDNEQFF
TRBV5-4	.	14	.	TRBJ1-2	TGTGCCAGCAGCTTGGGAGGGGGATACAGTGGCTACACCTTC	CASSLGGGYSGYTF
TRBV6-5	hyperexpanded	13	.	TRBJ1-1	TGTGCCAGCAGTTTGACAGGGAACACTGAAGCTTTCTTT	CASSLTGNTEAFF
TRBV4-2	.	15	TRBD1	TRBJ1-1	TGTGCCAGCAGCCTCCCGACAGGGGGGAACACTGAAGCTATCTTT	CASSLPTGGNTEAIF
TRBV27	.	16	.	TRBJ2-2	TGCACCAGCAGTACCCTCTTCGGGTTCGAACACCGGGGAGCTTTTTTT	CTSSTLFGFEHRGAFF
TRBV7-2	hyperexpanded	15	TRBD2	TRBJ2-3	TGTGCCAGCACCCCCGATAGCGGGGGCACAGATACGCAGTATTTT	CASTPDSGGTDTQYF
TRBV5-5	.	16	TRBD1	TRBJ2-1	TGTGCCAGCAGCTTGTTGGGTAGCGACAGGGGGCATGAGCAGTTCTTC	CASSLLGSDRGHEQFF
TRBV27	.	13	.	TRBJ2-7	TGTGCCAGCAGTCACGGACCTTCCTACGAGCAGTACTTC	CASSHGPSYEQYF
TRBV10-1	few	16	.	TRBJ1-5	TGCGCCAGCAGTGAGTTACCAGGTGATTTCCATCAGCCCCAGCATTTT	CASSELPGDFHQPQHF
TRBV27	.	14	TRBD2	TRBJ2-5	TGTGCCAGCAGTTCCTTAGCGGGAGAAGAGACCCAGTACTTC	CASSSLAGEETQYF
TRBV4-1	.	13	.	TRBJ2-1	TGCGCCAGCAGCCATTGGTGGGGCAATGAGCAGTTCTTC	CASSHWWGNEQFF
TRBV11-3	.	15	.	TRBJ2-5	TGTGCCAGCAGCTTAGCAGGCAGGGGCCAAGAGACCCAGTACTTC	CASSLAGRGQETQYF
TRBV6-2/TRBV6-3	.	15	.	TRBJ1-2	TGTGCCAGCAGTTCACCTCGCGACAGAGACTATGGCTACACCTTC	CASSSPRDRDYGYTF
TRBV7-9	once	14	.	TRBJ2-7	TGTGCCAGCAGCTTGGCGATCAGCTCCTACGAGCAGTACTTC	CASSLAISSYEQYF
TRBV6-2/TRBV6-3	few	13	.	TRBJ1-1	TGTGCCAGCAGTTACCCCCCGAACACTGAAGCTTTCTTT	CASSYPPNTEAFF
TRBV10-3	.	12	.	TRBJ1-2	TGTGCCTCAGCCGGGGGGGGCTATGGCTACACCTTC	CASAGGGYGYTF
TRBV30	.	14	TRBD1	TRBJ1-4	TGTGCCTGCACAGGAGGGGGCTGGAATGAAAAACTGTTTTTT	CACTGGGWNEKLFF
TRBV6-2/TRBV6-3	.	14	TRBD1	TRBJ1-5	TGTGCCAGCAGTTCAGACAGGGGGACTGAGCCCCAGCATTTT	CASSSDRGTEPQHF
TRBV11-1	.	18	.	TRBJ2-1	TGTGCCAGCAGCTTTTTCCCTAGCACCTGGAGCTCCTACAATGAGCAGTTCTTC	CASSFFPSTWSSYNEQFF
TRBV15	.	13	.	TRBJ1-1	TGTGCCACCAAGCCCAATGAGAACACTGAAGCTTTCTTT	CATKPNENTEAFF
TRBV29-1	.	15	.	TRBJ2-6	TGCAGCGTTGCAGGGGAGGCTTCTGGGGCCAACGTCCTGACTTTC	CSVAGEASGANVLTF
TRBV5-1	.	15	.	TRBJ1-1	TGCGCCAGCAGCAGATCAGGATTTGAGAACACTGAAGCTTTCTTT	CASSRSGFENTEAFF
TRBV19	.	16	.	TRBJ2-4	TGTGCCAGTTCCTCCTACAGCGTTCTAGCCAAAAACATTCAGTACTTC	CASSSYSVLAKNIQYF
TRBV11-1	once	16	.	TRBJ2-2	TGTGCCAGCAGCTTAAACTCACAGGGAAGTTCCGGGGAGCTGTTTTTT	CASSLNSQGSSGELFF
TRBV15	.	16	.	TRBJ1-6	TGTGCCACGAGCGCGAGGACGGAGTTTTATAATTCACCCCTCCACTTT	CATSARTEFYNSPLHF
TRBV4-1	once	15	TRBD1	TRBJ1-1	TGCGCCAGCAGCCAGGCCGGGACAGGGAACACTGAAGCTTTCTTT	CASSQAGTGNTEAFF
TRBV9	.	15	.	TRBJ2-1	TGTGCCAGCAGCGTAGACCCGAGCTCCTACAATGAGCAGTTCTTC	CASSVDPSSYNEQFF
TRBV5-5	few	11	.	TRBJ1-1	TGTGCCAGCACCTTGGGGGCTGAAGCTTTCTTT	CASTLGAEAFF
TRBV9	.	14	.	TRBJ1-6	TGTGCCAGCAGCGACACGGCGAGGGGTTCACCCCTCCACTTT	CASSDTARGSPLHF
TRBV29-1	.	13	TRBD1	TRBJ1-6	TGCAGCGTCTCCCGGGACAGGGATTCACCCCTCCACTTT	CSVSRDRDSPLHF
TRBV11-1	.	13	.	TRBJ2-7	TGTGCCAGCAGCTTGTTAGACATTCGGGAGCAGTACTTC	CASSLLDIREQYF
TRBV10-1	.	16	.	TRBJ1-2	TGCGCCAGCCTGGGGGACACCGCCGTACTAGGGACTGGCTACACCTTC	CASLGDTAVLGTGYTF
TRBV27	.	15	.	TRBJ1-1	TGTGCCAGCAGTTTATCGCTCCACTCGAACACTGAAGCTTTCTTT	CASSLSLHSNTEAFF
TRBV10-3	few	16	.	TRBJ2-1	TGTGCCATCAGTGAGTCTTCTCAGAGCTCCTACAATGAGCAGTTCTTC	CAISESSQSSYNEQFF
TRBV14	.	13	.	TRBJ2-3	TGTGCCAGCAGCCAAGTTGAGGGAGGTACGCAGTATTTT	CASSQVEGGTQYF
TRBV6-1	.	12	.	TRBJ1-2	TGTGCCAGCAGTGAGACGGGGCATGGCTACACCTTC	CASSETGHGYTF
TRBV7-6	.	17	.	TRBJ2-2	TGTGCCAGCATCTTACCAGTGGGGACGGGGGTCACCGGGGAGCTGTTCTTT	CASILPVGTGVTGELFF